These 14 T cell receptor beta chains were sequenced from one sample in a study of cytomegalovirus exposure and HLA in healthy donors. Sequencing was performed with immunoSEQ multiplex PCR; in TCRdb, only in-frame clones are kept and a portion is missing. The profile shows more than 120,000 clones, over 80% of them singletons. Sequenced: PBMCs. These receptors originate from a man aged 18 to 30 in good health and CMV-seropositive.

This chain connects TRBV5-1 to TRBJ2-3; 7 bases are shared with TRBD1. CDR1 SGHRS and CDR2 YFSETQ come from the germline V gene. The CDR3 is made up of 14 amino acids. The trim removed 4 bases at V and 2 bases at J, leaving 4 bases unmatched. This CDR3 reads CASSLGTVTDTQYF. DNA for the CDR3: TGCGCCAGCAGCCTCGGGACAGTCACAGATACGCAGTATTTT.

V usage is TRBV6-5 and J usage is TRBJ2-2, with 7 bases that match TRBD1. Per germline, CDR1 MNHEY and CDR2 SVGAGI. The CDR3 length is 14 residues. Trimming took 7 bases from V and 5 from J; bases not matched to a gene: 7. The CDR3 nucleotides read TGTGCCAGCACCAGGACAGGTCTTACCGGGGAGCTGTTTTTT. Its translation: CASTRTGLTGELFF.

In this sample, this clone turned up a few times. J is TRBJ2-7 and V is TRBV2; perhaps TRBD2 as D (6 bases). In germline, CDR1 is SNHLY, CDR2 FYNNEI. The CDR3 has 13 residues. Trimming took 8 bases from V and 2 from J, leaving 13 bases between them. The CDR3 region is CASEGSGTYEQYF. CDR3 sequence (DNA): TGTGCCAGCGAGGGTAGCGGAACCTACGAGCAGTACTTC.

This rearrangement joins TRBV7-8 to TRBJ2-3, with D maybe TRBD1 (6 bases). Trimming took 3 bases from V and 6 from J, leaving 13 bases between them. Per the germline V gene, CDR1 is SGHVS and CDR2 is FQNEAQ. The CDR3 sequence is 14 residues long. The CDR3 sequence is CASSFDTGLDTQYF. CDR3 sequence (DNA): TGTGCCAGCAGCTTCGATACAGGGTTGGATACGCAGTATTTT.

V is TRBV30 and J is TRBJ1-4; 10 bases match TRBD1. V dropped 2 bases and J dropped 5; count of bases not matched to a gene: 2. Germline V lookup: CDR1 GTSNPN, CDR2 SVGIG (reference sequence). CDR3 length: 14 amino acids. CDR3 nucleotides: TGTGCCTGGAGTCGGACAGGGGGGAATGAAAAACTGTTTTTT. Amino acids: CAWSRTGGNEKLFF.

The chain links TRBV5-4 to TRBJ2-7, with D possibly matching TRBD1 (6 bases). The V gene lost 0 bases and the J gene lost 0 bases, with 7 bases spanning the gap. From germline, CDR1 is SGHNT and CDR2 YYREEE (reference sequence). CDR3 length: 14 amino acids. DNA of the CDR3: TGTGCCAGCAGCTTGGGAGGGGGCTCCTACGAGCAGTACTTC. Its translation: CASSLGGGSYEQYF.

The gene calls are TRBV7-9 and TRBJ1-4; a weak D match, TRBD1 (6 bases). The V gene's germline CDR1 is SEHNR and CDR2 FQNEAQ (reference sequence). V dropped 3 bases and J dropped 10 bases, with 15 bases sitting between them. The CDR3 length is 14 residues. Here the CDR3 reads CASSLGQGKGKLFF. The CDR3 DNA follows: TGTGCCAGCAGCTTGGGCCAGGGGAAGGGAAAACTGTTTTTT.

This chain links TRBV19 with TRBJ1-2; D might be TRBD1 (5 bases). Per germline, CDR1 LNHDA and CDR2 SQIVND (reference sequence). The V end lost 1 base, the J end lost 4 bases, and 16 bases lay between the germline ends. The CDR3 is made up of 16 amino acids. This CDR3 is CASSIASPTARYGYTF. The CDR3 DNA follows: TGTGCCAGTAGTATAGCATCCCCGACAGCCCGCTATGGCTACACCTTC.

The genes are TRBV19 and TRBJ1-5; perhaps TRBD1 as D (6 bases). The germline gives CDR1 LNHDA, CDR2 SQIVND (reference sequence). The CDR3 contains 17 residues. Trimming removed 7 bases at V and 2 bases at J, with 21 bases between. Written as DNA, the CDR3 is TGTGCCAGTACCCTAAGGGCACAGGGATCCCGCAATCAGCCCCAGCATTTT. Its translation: CASTLRAQGSRNQPQHF.

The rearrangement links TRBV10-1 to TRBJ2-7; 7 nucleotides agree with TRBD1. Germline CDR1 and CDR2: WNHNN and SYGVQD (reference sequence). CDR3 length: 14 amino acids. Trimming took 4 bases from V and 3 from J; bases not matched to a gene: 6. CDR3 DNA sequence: TGCGCCAGCAGTGTGGGGACAGAAATCTACGAGCAGTACTTC. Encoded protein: CASSVGTEIYEQYF.

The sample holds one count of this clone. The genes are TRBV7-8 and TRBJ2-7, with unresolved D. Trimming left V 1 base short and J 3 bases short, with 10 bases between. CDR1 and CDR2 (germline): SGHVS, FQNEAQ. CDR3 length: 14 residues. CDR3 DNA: TGTGCCAGCAGCTTAGTCTCACTATACTACGAGCAGTACTTC. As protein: CASSLVSLYYEQYF.

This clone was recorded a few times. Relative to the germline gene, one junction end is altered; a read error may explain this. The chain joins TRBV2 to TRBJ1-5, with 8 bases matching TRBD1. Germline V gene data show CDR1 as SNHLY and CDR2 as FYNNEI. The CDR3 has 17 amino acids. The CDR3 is CATSSDRGPYSNQPQHF. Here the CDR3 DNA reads TGTGCCACCAGTTCAGACAGGGGACCTTATAGCAATCAGCCCCAGCATTTT.

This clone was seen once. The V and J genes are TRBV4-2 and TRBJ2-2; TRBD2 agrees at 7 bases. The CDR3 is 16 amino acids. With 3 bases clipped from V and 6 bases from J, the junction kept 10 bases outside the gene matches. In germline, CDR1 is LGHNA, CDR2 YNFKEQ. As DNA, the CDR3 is TGTGCCAGCAGCCAGTCTGGGGGGGGTAGGGCCGGGGAGCTGTTTTTT. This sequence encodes CASSQSGGGRAGELFF.

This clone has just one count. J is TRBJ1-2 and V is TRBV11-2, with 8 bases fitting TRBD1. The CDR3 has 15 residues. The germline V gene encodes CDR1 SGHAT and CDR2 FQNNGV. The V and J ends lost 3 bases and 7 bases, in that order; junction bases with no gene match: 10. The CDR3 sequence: CASSFHQGAVGGYTF. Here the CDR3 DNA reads TGTGCCAGCAGCTTCCACCAGGGGGCGGTCGGTGGCTACACCTTC.